This TCR beta chain was documented in a study of cytomegalovirus exposure and HLA in healthy donors. The study, taken as a whole, reports: As was reported, the HLA-A and HLA-B alleles of most subjects were accurately predicted from TCR beta sequences. Published work reported that the classifier diagnosed cytomegalovirus status with high specificity and sensitivity. At a 0.05 false discovery rate, a later analysis found some 18,000 TCR beta sequences to be associated with HLA alleles.

This clone turned up a few times. What it binds is unknown. Primers for the PCR totalled 60 Vbeta and 13 Jbeta. Using immunoSEQ multiplex PCR, the repertoire was profiled, and TCRdb retains in-frame clones only, with some absent. The sample has about 150,000 clones; 70% to 90% are singletons. CDR3 length: 12 amino acids. The germline CDR1 and CDR2 sequences are SNHLY and FYNNEI. With V trimmed by 11 bases and J by 1 base, 3 bases remained unmatched. The TCR originated in a man between 25 and 39 years old in good health and CMV-seropositive. The source material was PBMCs. The chain recombines TRBV2 with TRBJ2-5, with 8 bases that match TRBD1. The CDR3 coding sequence is TGTGCCTCTGACAGGGGCCAAGAGACCCAGTACTTC. It encodes CASDRGQETQYF.